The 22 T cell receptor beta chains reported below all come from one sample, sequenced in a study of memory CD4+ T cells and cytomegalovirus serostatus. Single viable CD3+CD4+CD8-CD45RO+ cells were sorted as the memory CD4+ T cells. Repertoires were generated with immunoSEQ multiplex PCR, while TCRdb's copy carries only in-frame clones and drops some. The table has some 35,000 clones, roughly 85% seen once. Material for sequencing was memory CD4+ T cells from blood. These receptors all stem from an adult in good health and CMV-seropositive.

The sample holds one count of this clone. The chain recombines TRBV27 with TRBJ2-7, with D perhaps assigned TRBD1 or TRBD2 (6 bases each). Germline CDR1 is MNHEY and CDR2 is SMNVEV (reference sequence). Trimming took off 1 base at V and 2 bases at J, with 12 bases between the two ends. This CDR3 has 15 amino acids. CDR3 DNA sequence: TGTGCCAGCAGTTTATTTCCAGGGGAGGCCTACGAGCAGTACTTC. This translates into CASSLFPGEAYEQYF.

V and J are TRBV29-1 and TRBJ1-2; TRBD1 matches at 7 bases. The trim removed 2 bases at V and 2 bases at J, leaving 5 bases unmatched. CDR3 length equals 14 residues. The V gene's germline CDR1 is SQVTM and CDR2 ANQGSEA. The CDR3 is CSVETGQRNYGYTF. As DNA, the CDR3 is TGCAGCGTTGAAACGGGACAGAGAAACTATGGCTACACCTTC.

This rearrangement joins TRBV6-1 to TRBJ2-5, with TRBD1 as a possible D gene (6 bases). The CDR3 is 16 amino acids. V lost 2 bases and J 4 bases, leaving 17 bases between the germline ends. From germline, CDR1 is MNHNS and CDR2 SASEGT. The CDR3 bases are TGTGCCAGCAGTGAATCCTCCACAGGGTCGTTAGAGACCCAGTACTTC. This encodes CASSESSTGSLETQYF.

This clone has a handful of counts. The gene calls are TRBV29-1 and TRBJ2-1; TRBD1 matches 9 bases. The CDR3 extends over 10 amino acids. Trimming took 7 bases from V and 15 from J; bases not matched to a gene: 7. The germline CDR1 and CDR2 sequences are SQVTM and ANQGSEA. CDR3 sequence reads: CSATGTGTFF. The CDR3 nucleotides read TGCAGCGCTACCGGGACAGGGACGTTCTTC.

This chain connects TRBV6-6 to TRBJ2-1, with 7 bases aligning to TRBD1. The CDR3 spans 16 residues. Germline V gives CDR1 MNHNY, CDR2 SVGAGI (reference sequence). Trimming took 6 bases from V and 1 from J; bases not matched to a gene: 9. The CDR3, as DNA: TGTGCCAGCAGCCGAAGACAGGGATCATCCTACAATGAGCAGTTCTTC. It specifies CASSRRQGSSYNEQFF.

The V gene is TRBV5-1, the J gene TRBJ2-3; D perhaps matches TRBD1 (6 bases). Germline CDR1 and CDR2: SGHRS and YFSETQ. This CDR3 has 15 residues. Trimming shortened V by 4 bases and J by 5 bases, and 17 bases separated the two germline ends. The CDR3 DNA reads TGCGCCAGCAGCCTTGACAGGCCAGGAGTAGATACGCAGTATTTT. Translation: CASSLDRPGVDTQYF.

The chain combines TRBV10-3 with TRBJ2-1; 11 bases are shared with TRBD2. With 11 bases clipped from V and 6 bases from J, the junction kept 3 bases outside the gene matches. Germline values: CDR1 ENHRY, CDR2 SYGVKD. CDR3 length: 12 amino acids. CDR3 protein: CALGTSGNEQFF. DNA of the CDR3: TGTGCCCTGGGGACTAGCGGCAATGAGCAGTTCTTC.

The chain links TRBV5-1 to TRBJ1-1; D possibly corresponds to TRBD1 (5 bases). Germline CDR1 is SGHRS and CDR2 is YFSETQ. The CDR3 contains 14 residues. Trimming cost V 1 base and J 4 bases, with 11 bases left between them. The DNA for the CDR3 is TGCGCCAGCAGCTTGTCGGGGGGTCGCACTGAAGCTTTCTTT. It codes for CASSLSGGRTEAFF.

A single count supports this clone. This CDR3 is CASSLVGGSLRGTIYF. As DNA, the CDR3 is TGCGCCAGCAGCTTGGTTGGGGGCAGCCTACGGGGCACCATATATTTT. J is TRBJ1-3 and V is TRBV5-1; a weak D match, TRBD1 (6 bases). The CDR3 is 16 residues long. Trimming stripped 0 bases from V and 9 bases from J, with 19 bases between. Germline-derived CDR1 and CDR2 are SGHRS and YFSETQ.

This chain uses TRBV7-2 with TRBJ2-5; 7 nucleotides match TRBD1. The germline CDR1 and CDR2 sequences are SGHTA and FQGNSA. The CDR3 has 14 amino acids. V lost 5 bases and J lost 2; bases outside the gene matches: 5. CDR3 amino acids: CASSPQGWQETQYF. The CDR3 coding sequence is TGTGCCAGCAGCCCACAGGGGTGGCAAGAGACCCAGTACTTC.

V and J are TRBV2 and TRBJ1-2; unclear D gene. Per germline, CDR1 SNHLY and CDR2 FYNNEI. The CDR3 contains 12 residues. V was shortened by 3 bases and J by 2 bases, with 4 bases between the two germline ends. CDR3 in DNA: TGTGCCAGCAGTGAGGAGAACTATGGCTACACCTTC. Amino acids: CASSEENYGYTF. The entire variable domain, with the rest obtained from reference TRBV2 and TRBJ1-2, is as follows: EPEVTQTPSHQVTQMGQEVILRCVPISNHLYFYWYRQILGQKVEFLVSFYNNEISEKSEIFDDQFSVERPDGSNFTLKIRSTKLEDSAMYFCASSEENYGYTFGSGTRLTVV.

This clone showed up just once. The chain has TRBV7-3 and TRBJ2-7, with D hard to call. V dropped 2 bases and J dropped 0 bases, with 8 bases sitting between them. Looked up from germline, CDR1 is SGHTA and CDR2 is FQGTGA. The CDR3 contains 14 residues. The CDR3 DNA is TGTGCCAGCAGCTTATTCCCCGGCTCCTACGAGCAGTACTTC. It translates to CASSLFPGSYEQYF.

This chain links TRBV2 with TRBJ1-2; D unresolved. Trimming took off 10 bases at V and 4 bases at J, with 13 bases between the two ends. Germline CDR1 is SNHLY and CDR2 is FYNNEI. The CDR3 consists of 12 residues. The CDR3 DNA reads TGTGCCATCCGCCGGGAAATCTATGGCTACACCTTC. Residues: CAIRREIYGYTF.

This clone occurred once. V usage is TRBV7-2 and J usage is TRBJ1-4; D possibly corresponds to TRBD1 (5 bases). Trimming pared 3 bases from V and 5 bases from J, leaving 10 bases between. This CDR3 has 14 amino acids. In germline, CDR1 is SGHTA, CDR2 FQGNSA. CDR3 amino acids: CASSFRDGNEKLFF. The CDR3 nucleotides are TGTGCCAGCAGCTTCAGGGACGGGAATGAAAAACTGTTTTTT.

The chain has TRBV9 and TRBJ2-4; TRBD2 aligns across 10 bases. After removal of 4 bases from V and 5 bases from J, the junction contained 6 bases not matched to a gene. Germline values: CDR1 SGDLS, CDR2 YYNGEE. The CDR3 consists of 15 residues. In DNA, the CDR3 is TGTGCCAGCAGCTCTGGGACTAGCGTGGAAAACATTCAGTACTTC. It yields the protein CASSSGTSVENIQYF. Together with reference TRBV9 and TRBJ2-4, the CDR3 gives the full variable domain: DSGVTQTPKHLITATGQRVTLRCSPRSGDLSVYWYQQSLDQGLQFLIQYYNGEERAKGNILERFSAQQFPDLHSELNLSSLELGDSALYFCASSSGTSVENIQYFGAGTRLSVL.

In DNA form, the CDR3 reads TGTGCCAGCAAGATGGGGGGCACGAGGACCGGGGAGCTGTTTTTT. This sequence encodes CASKMGGTRTGELFF. The rearrangement links TRBV19 to TRBJ2-2; perhaps D is TRBD1 or TRBD2 (6 bases each). The CDR3 consists of 15 residues. Germline V gene lookup returns CDR1 LNHDA and CDR2 SQIVND (reference sequence). V dropped 9 bases and J dropped 5 bases, with 19 bases sitting between them.

The CDR3 DNA sequence: TGTGCCAGCAGGGGATCAGGCTCACACTACGAGCAGTACTTC. Translating it yields CASRGSGSHYEQYF. The J gene is TRBJ2-7, the V gene TRBV28; D gene unclear. Germline CDR1 reads MDHEN; CDR2 reads SYDVKM. Between the trimmed V and J ends, which lost 6 bases and 3 bases, there was a span of 15 bases. This CDR3 has 14 residues.

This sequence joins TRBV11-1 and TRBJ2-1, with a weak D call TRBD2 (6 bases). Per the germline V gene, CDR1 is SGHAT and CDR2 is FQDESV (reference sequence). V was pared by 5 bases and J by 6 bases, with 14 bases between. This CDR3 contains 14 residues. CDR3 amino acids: CASSLSGVGNEQFF. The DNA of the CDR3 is TGTGCCAGCAGCCTTAGCGGAGTGGGCAATGAGCAGTTCTTC.

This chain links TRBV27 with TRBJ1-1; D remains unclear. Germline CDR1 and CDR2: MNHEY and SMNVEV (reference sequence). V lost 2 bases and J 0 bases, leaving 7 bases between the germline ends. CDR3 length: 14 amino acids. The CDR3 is CASSLGRLNTEAFF. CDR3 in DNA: TGTGCCAGCAGTTTAGGTCGATTGAACACTGAAGCTTTCTTT.

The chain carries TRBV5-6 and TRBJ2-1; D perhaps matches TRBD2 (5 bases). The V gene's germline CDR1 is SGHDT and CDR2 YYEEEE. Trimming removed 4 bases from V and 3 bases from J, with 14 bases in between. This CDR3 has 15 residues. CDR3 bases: TGTGCCAGCAGCCCCCCATGGGGAGACTACAATGAGCAGTTCTTC. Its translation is CASSPPWGDYNEQFF.

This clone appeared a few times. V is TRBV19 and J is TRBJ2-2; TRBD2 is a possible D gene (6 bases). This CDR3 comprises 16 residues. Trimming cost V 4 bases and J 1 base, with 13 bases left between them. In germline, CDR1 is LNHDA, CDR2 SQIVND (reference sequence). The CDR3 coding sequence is TGTGCCAGTAGTACCCACGGGGGAGGGAACACCGGGGAGCTGTTTTTT. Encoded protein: CASSTHGGGNTGELFF.

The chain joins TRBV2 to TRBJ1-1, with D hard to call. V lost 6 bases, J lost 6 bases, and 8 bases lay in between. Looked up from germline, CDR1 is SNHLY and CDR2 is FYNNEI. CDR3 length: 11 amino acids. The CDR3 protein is CASRPGPEAFF. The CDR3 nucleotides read TGTGCCAGCAGGCCAGGACCTGAAGCTTTCTTT.